This TCR beta chain was identified in a study of T cell responses to AZD1222 COVID-19 vaccine. The germline V gene encodes CDR1 MGHRA and CDR2 YSYEKL. This CDR3 spans 15 amino acids. Trimming pared 5 bases from V and 5 bases from J, leaving 18 bases between. This table comes from immunoSEQ multiplex PCR, and its TCRdb copy is limited to in-frame clones, with some not included. This table has some 180,000 clones, approximately 91% appearing once. The input for sequencing was peripheral blood, taken 28 days after the second AZD1222 dose. This rearrangement joins TRBV4-1 to TRBJ1-1, with D perhaps matching TRBD1 (5 bases). This receptor was obtained from an adult who received the AZD1222 COVID-19 vaccine. The CDR3 spells CASSKFRDVGTEAFF. The CDR3 coding sequence is TGCGCCAGCAGCAAGTTCAGGGACGTAGGGACTGAAGCTTTCTTT.